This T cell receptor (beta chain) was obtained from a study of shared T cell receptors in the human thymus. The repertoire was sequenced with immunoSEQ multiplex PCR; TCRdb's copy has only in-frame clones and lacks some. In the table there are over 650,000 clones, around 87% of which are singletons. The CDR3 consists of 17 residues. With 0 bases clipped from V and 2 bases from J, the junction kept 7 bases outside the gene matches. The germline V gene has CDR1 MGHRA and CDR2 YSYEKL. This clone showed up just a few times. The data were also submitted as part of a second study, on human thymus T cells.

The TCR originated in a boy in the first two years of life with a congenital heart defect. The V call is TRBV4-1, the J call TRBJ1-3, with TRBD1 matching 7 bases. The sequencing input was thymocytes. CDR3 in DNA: TGCGCCAGCAGCCAAGAAAGACAGGGAAGCACTGGAAACACCATATATTTT. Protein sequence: CASSQERQGSTGNTIYF.